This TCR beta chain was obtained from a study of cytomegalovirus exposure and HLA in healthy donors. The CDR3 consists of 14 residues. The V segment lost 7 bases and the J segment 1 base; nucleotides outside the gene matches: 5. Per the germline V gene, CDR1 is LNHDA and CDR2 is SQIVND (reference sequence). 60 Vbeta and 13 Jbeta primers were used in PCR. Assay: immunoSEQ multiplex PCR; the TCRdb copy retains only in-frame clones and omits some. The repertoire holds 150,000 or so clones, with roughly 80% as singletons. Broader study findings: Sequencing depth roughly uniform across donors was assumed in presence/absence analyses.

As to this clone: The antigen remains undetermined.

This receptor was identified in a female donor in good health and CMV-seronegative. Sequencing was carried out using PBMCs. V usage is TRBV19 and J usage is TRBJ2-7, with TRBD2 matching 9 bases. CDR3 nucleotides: TGTGCCAGTACCATGACTAGCGGTTCCTACGAGCAGTACTTC. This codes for CASTMTSGSYEQYF.